The 29 T cell receptor beta chains below all came from one sample that was sequenced in a study of identical twins. One entry per CDR3 protein results from TCRdb running MiXCR on the 5' RACE reads. The table lists about 1.7 million distinct CDR3 sequences, 25% to 35% of them singletons. The sample consisted of cord blood. The receptors stem from a newborn girl in good health.

The CDR3 protein is CASSLQEMGTQYF. CDR3 bases: TGTGCCAGCAGCTTACAGGAAATGGGTACGCAGTATTTT. This chain joins TRBV7-9 and TRBJ2-3; D gene unclear. The V end was cut by 2 bases, the J end by 8 bases, with 11 bases between. The length of the CDR3 is 13 residues. Germline CDR1 is SEHNR and CDR2 is FQNEAQ (reference sequence).

This clonotype was detected only once. The V and J genes are TRBV5-6 and TRBJ1-5; unclear D gene. Deletions cut 7 bases from V and 6 bases from J, with 17 bases between. CDR3 length: 14 amino acids. The germline V gene encodes CDR1 SGHDT and CDR2 YYEEEE. CDR3 coding DNA: TGTGCCAGCGGTATAGGGATGAATCCTCAGCCCCAGCATTTT. Translated: CASGIGMNPQPQHF.

About this clonotype itself: This may be a read error, as it is one base from a much larger clone. The chain links TRBV7-8 to TRBJ1-1; D unresolved. The CDR3 totals 13 residues. Trimming removed 1 base at V and 5 bases at J, with 8 bases between. Germline CDR1 SGHVS, CDR2 FQNEAQ. CDR3 in DNA: TGTGCCAGCAGCTTAGTCCGGAAAACTGAAGCTTTCTTT. Its translation: CASSLVRKTEAFF. Supplemented by reference TRBV7-8 and TRBJ1-1, the full variable domain reads GAGVSQSPRYKVAKRGQDVALRCDPISGHVSLFWYQQALGQGPEFLTYFQNEAQLDKSGLPSDRFFAERPEGSVSTLKIQRTQQEDSAVYLCASSLVRKTEAFFGQGTRLTVV.

This clonotype was found a few times. The rearrangement uses TRBV5-6 and TRBJ1-4; no clear D. Trimming removed 5 bases at V and 7 bases at J, with 15 bases between. The germline gives CDR1 SGHDT, CDR2 YYEEEE. The CDR3 has 14 residues. CDR3 in amino acids: CASSTRSPTEKLFF. The CDR3 nucleotides read TGTGCCAGCAGTACTAGGTCACCGACTGAAAAACTGTTTTTT.

This clonotype was seen only a few times. The rearrangement uses TRBV28 and TRBJ2-1; TRBD2 might be the D (6 bases). Germline assignment: CDR1 MDHEN and CDR2 SYDVKM. CDR3 length: 13 amino acids. Trimming pared 6 bases from V and 7 bases from J, leaving 13 bases between. The CDR3 nucleotides read TGTGCCAGCAGGGCACGGGGGAGGAATGAGCAGTTCTTC. It codes for CASRARGRNEQFF.

The chain employs TRBV12-3 or TRBV12-4 and TRBJ2-7; D gene ambiguous. Deletions cut 6 bases from V and 4 bases from J, with 10 bases between. The CDR3 sequence is 12 residues long. CDR3 sequence: CASSISKYEQYF. CDR3 nucleotides: TGTGCCAGCAGCATCTCCAAGTACGAGCAGTACTTC.

Ten or more counts support this clonotype. This chain joins TRBV4-2 and TRBJ2-1, with TRBD2 matching over 14 bases. From germline, CDR1 is LGHNA and CDR2 YNFKEQ. CDR3 length equals 16 residues. The V segment lost 4 bases and the J segment 7 bases; nucleotides outside the gene matches: 6. This CDR3 reads CASSLSGTSGSNEQFF. The CDR3 DNA reads TGTGCCAGCAGCCTTTCCGGGACTAGCGGGAGTAATGAGCAGTTCTTC.

The V gene is TRBV4-2, the J gene TRBJ2-3; no firm D call. The ends were cut back, 0 bases at V and 0 bases at J, with 10 bases in the middle. CDR1 is LGHNA, CDR2 YNFKEQ, per germline. This CDR3 is 16 amino acids long. CDR3 nucleotides: TGTGCCAGCAGCCAAGACGGCCAGCCGAGCACAGATACGCAGTATTTT. As protein: CASSQDGQPSTDTQYF.

This chain links TRBV2 with TRBJ1-6; D is undetermined. Germline V CDR1 and CDR2: SNHLY, FYNNEI. The CDR3 is made up of 13 amino acids. V was cut by 2 bases and J by 9 bases, with 8 bases left in between. Written as DNA, the CDR3 is TGTGCCAGCAGTGAAACCGTCTCTTCACCCCTCCACTTT. It translates to CASSETVSSPLHF.

Many counts were recorded for this clonotype. The CDR3, as DNA: TGTGCCAGCAGGCCTAGCGAGATAACAGATACGCAGTATTTT. Translation gives CASRPSEITDTQYF. The V and J genes are TRBV12-3 or TRBV12-4 and TRBJ2-3; D is possibly TRBD2 (6 bases). CDR3 length: 14 amino acids. V shed 6 bases and J shed 3 bases, with 13 bases lying between them.

V and J are TRBV20-1 and TRBJ2-1; 10 nucleotides match TRBD2. J was trimmed by 0 bases and V by 0 bases; bases with no gene match: 2. This CDR3 has 16 residues. CDR1 is DFQATT and CDR2 is SNEGSKA in the germline V gene (reference sequence). The CDR3 coding sequence is TGCAGTGCTAGAGATAGCGGGAGGAGCTCCTACAATGAGCAGTTCTTC. This codes for CSARDSGRSSYNEQFF.

The chain links TRBV20-1 to TRBJ2-7; 10 nucleotides match TRBD2. Losses at the gene ends were 0 bases for V and 0 bases for J; bases not matched to a gene: 17. This CDR3 is 20 amino acids long. The germline CDR1 and CDR2 sequences are DFQATT and SNEGSKA (reference sequence). The CDR3 here is CSARDYEREGPPNSSYEQYF. The CDR3 DNA sequence: TGCAGTGCTAGAGATTATGAGCGGGAGGGCCCACCCAATAGCTCCTACGAGCAGTACTTC.

Only a few counts were recorded for this clonotype. The J gene is TRBJ2-7, the V gene TRBV11-2; D may be TRBD1 (6 bases). The CDR3 sequence is 14 residues long. The germline V gene has CDR1 SGHAT and CDR2 FQNNGV. V lost 5 bases and J lost 3, with 14 bases in between. The DNA for the CDR3 is TGTGCCAGCAGCCCGTGGGACAATTTCTACGAGCAGTACTTC. Protein product: CASSPWDNFYEQYF.

This clonotype has more than one count but fewer than ten. This rearrangement joins TRBV6-5 to TRBJ1-4; D might be TRBD1 (5 bases). The CDR3 totals 14 residues. Trimming shortened V by 5 bases and J by 5 bases, and 12 bases separated the two germline ends. Germline-derived CDR1 and CDR2 are MNHEY and SVGAGI. The CDR3 coding sequence is TGTGCCAGCAGTACAGGACGGATAAATGAAAAACTGTTTTTT. It is translated as CASSTGRINEKLFF.

Here the CDR3 reads CASSLRPDRGLDYEQYF. The CDR3 nucleotides are TGTGCCAGCAGTCTTCGCCCTGACAGGGGGCTGGACTACGAGCAGTACTTC. The V and J genes are TRBV27 and TRBJ2-5; 10 bases line up with TRBD1. The assigned J gene may be wrong: the sequence end matches TRBJ2-7 better. The CDR3 has 17 amino acids. Germline loops: CDR1 MNHEY, CDR2 SMNVEV (reference sequence).

Of note for this clonotype: Given a much more abundant clone one base away, this may be a read error. This rearrangement joins TRBV12-3 or TRBV12-4 to TRBJ2-5; the match to TRBD1 covers 9 bases. The CDR3 is 14 residues long. Trimming at V came to 1 base and at J to 13 bases, leaving 10 bases not matched to a gene. The CDR3 DNA sequence: TGTGCCAGCAGTTTAGTGGACAGGGGAGGGGAGCGGTACTTC. This gives the protein CASSLVDRGGERYF.

About this clonotype itself: A junction boundary mismatches the germline segment, possibly from a read error. The CDR3 region is CASTRTDYNSPPHF. CDR3 DNA: TGTGCCAGCACCCGGACAGACTATAATTCACCCCCCCACTTT. This chain links TRBV12-3 or TRBV12-4 with TRBJ1-6, with TRBD1 as a possible D gene (6 bases). This CDR3 contains 14 residues.

The genes are TRBV24-1 and TRBJ2-1; 7 positions agree with TRBD1. The CDR3 runs 13 residues. Germline V lookup: CDR1 KGHDR, CDR2 SFDVKD. With 7 bases clipped from V and 6 bases from J, the junction kept 5 bases outside the gene matches. Here the CDR3 DNA reads TGTGCCACCAGCCCAACAGGGGTCAATGAGCAGTTCTTC. It is translated as CATSPTGVNEQFF.

The chain is built from TRBV27 and TRBJ2-5; TRBD2 agrees at 10 bases. Looked up from germline, CDR1 is MNHEY and CDR2 is SMNVEV (reference sequence). Trimming removed 3 bases from V and 11 bases from J; junction bases left unmatched: 18. The CDR3 has 17 residues. The CDR3 loop is CASSFPGLAMSYNEQYF. The CDR3, as DNA: TGTGCCAGCAGTTTTCCGGGACTAGCGATGTCCTACAATGAGCAGTACTTC.

In its sample, this clonotype was seen a few times. This chain's CDR3 is CSAGGFDGYTF. CDR3 nucleotides: TGCAGTGCTGGGGGCTTCGATGGCTACACCTTC. The chain couples TRBV20-1 to TRBJ1-2; perhaps TRBD1 as D (6 bases). The CDR3 spans 11 residues. V lost 5 bases and J 6 bases, leaving 10 bases between the germline ends. Germline loops: CDR1 DFQATT, CDR2 SNEGSKA (reference sequence).

The table lists this clonotype with a few counts. The chain recombines TRBV5-1 with TRBJ1-2; no firm D call. The CDR3 has 12 amino acids. Trimming pared 4 bases from V and 6 bases from J, leaving 10 bases between. Per the germline V gene, CDR1 is SGHRS and CDR2 is YFSETQ. The CDR3: CASSPELHGYTF. CDR3 sequence (DNA): TGCGCCAGCAGCCCGGAGCTGCATGGCTACACCTTC.

V gene TRBV30 combines with J gene TRBJ1-1; 8 nucleotides align to TRBD1. V trimming: 5 bases; J trimming: 1 base; junction bases outside the gene matches: 3. CDR1 is GTSNPN, CDR2 SVGIG, per germline (reference sequence). The CDR3 is 13 residues long. The CDR3 reads CAWDRGSNTEAFF. Written as DNA, the CDR3 is TGTGCCTGGGACAGGGGCTCGAACACTGAAGCTTTCTTT.

This clonotype was picked up a small number of times. The chain is built from TRBV10-3 and TRBJ1-2; D is ambiguous. CDR1 ENHRY and CDR2 SYGVKD come from the germline V gene. The CDR3 has 16 amino acids. V was shortened by 0 bases and J by 2 bases, with 13 bases between the two germline ends. CDR3 DNA: TGTGCCATCAGTGAGTCCCCGTCAAACTGGAACTATGGCTACACCTTC. This gives the protein CAISESPSNWNYGYTF.

This clonotype was recorded only once. One end of the junction does not line up with germline, which may come from a read error. The chain combines TRBV12-3 or TRBV12-4 with TRBJ2-3; the D gene could be TRBD1 or TRBD2 (5 bases each). The CDR3 loop spans 18 amino acids. The CDR3 bases are TGTGTCAGCAGTTTCCTGCGTCGTAGTCAGGGAGGCACAGATACGCAGTATTTT. Its translation: CVSSFLRRSQGGTDTQYF.

For the CDR3, the DNA is TGTGCCAGCAGCTTAGTTCTAGCGGGAAGCAATGAGCAGTACTTC. This gives the protein CASSLVLAGSNEQYF. This chain connects TRBV7-2 to TRBJ2-5, with 9 positions matching TRBD2. Looked up from germline, CDR1 is SGHTA and CDR2 is FQGNSA. CDR3 length: 15 amino acids. V lost 1 base and J lost 11; bases outside the gene matches: 11.

As for this clonotype: A much larger clone lies one base from this, so it may be a read error. The V and J genes are TRBV29-1 and TRBJ2-4, with D maybe TRBD2 (5 bases). Judging by the DNA end, TRBJ2-7 fits better; the J call may be wrong. CDR1 and CDR2 (germline): SQVTM, ANQGSEA. The CDR3 extends over 13 amino acids. The CDR3 nucleotides are TGCAGCGTTACCATAGCGATATCCTACGAGCAGTACTTC. This codes for CSVTIAISYEQYF.

The sample holds a few counts of this clonotype. The chain links TRBV12-3 or TRBV12-4 to TRBJ2-3; 9 nucleotides match TRBD2. The V gene end was trimmed by 3 bases and the J gene end by 1 base; junction bases not matched to a gene: 5. The CDR3 has 16 amino acids. The CDR3 sequence is CASSFPLAGRTDTQYF. In DNA, the CDR3 is TGTGCCAGCAGTTTCCCCCTAGCGGGGCGCACAGATACGCAGTATTTT.

The chain joins TRBV5-1 to TRBJ1-4; D may be TRBD1 (5 bases). The germline V gene encodes CDR1 SGHRS and CDR2 YFSETQ. CDR3 length equals 14 residues. Trimming took off 3 bases at V and 8 bases at J, with 14 bases between the two ends. The CDR3, as DNA: TGCGCCAGCAGCTCGGGACGCGCGAGGGAAAAACTGTTTTTT. Translation gives CASSSGRAREKLFF.

The chain has TRBV15 and TRBJ2-5, with D perhaps matching TRBD1 (6 bases). The CDR3 consists of 17 residues. V lost 0 bases, J lost 11 bases, and 25 bases lay in between. Germline V gene lookup returns CDR1 LNHNV and CDR2 YYDKDF (reference sequence). This CDR3 is CATSRDLRGQLYNEQYF. CDR3 nucleotides: TGTGCCACCAGCAGAGATCTTAGGGGACAACTCTACAATGAGCAGTACTTC. The complete variable domain, with remaining parts taken from reference TRBV15 and TRBJ2-5, reads DAMVIQNPRYQVTQFGKPVTLSCSQTLNHNVMYWYQQKSSQAPKLLFHYYDKDFNNEADTPDNFQSRRPNTSFCFLDIRSPGLGDTAMYLCATSRDLRGQLYNEQYFGPGTRLLVL.